The TCR beta chain described here comes from a study of Ad26.COV2.S vaccination and SARS-CoV-2 variants. Study in general: Vaccine-arm donor from the placebo-controlled COV1001 Ad26.COV2.S trial. Ad26.COV2.S, an intramuscular injection, was given once or twice 56 days apart.

Findings and limits, study-wide: It is possible that the TCR breadth and depth analyses underestimated the total T cell responses.

This sample's treatment: around 19 received Ad26.COV2.S at low or high dose, single or two shots; 5 received placebo; per-sample allocation not given. Sampling happened 63 days after the first vaccine or placebo injection. As its vector, the vaccine had Ad26, which expressed Wuhan-strain SARS-CoV-2 spike. Trimming at V came to 5 bases and at J to 7 bases, leaving 10 bases not matched to a gene. Germline CDR1 is MNHEY and CDR2 is SMNVEV (reference sequence). This CDR3 has 15 amino acids. This clone was observed a handful of times. Antigen: not known. The repertoire was sequenced with immunoSEQ multiplex PCR; TCRdb's copy has only in-frame clones and lacks some. This sample has about 480,000 clones, with about 83% found just once.

The chain has TRBV27 and TRBJ1-5, with 8 bases matching TRBD1. The receptor's source is a person between 18 and 65 years old who received the Ad26.COV2.S COVID-19 vaccine or a placebo. This specimen was peripheral blood, taken in a trial of Ad26.COV2.S vaccine versus placebo. This CDR3 reads CASSRGQGPQQPQHF. In DNA form, the CDR3 reads TGTGCCAGCAGTCGAGGACAGGGCCCGCAGCAGCCCCAGCATTTT.